This record looks at one T cell receptor beta chain sequence and its context. Every individual TCR cDNA molecule carried its own unique molecular identifier, which allowed correction of PCR and sequencing errors. MiXCR, applied by TCRdb to the 5' RACE reads, yields one record per CDR3 protein. Among about 100,000 distinct CDR3 sequences listed, around 19% were seen once. The V gene end was trimmed by 0 bases and the J gene end by 2 bases; junction bases not matched to a gene: 2. Germline-derived CDR1 and CDR2 are DFQATT and SNEGSKA (reference sequence). This CDR3 contains 14 residues. Regarding time point: blood at routine non-recurrence follow-up after resection. Unsorted whole RNA samples from tumor, nontumor lung or frozen PBMC were sequenced. The data are from a study of spatial heterogeneity in lung cancer.

Sequenced here: PBMCs, sampled at follow-up. The rearrangement joins TRBV20-1 to TRBJ2-5; TRBD2 matches 8 bases. This sequence originates from a male donor with early-stage non-small cell lung cancer. CDR3 nucleotide sequence: TGCAGTGCTAGAGAGGGCGGGAGGCAAGAGACCCAGTACTTC. The encoded protein is CSAREGGRQETQYF.